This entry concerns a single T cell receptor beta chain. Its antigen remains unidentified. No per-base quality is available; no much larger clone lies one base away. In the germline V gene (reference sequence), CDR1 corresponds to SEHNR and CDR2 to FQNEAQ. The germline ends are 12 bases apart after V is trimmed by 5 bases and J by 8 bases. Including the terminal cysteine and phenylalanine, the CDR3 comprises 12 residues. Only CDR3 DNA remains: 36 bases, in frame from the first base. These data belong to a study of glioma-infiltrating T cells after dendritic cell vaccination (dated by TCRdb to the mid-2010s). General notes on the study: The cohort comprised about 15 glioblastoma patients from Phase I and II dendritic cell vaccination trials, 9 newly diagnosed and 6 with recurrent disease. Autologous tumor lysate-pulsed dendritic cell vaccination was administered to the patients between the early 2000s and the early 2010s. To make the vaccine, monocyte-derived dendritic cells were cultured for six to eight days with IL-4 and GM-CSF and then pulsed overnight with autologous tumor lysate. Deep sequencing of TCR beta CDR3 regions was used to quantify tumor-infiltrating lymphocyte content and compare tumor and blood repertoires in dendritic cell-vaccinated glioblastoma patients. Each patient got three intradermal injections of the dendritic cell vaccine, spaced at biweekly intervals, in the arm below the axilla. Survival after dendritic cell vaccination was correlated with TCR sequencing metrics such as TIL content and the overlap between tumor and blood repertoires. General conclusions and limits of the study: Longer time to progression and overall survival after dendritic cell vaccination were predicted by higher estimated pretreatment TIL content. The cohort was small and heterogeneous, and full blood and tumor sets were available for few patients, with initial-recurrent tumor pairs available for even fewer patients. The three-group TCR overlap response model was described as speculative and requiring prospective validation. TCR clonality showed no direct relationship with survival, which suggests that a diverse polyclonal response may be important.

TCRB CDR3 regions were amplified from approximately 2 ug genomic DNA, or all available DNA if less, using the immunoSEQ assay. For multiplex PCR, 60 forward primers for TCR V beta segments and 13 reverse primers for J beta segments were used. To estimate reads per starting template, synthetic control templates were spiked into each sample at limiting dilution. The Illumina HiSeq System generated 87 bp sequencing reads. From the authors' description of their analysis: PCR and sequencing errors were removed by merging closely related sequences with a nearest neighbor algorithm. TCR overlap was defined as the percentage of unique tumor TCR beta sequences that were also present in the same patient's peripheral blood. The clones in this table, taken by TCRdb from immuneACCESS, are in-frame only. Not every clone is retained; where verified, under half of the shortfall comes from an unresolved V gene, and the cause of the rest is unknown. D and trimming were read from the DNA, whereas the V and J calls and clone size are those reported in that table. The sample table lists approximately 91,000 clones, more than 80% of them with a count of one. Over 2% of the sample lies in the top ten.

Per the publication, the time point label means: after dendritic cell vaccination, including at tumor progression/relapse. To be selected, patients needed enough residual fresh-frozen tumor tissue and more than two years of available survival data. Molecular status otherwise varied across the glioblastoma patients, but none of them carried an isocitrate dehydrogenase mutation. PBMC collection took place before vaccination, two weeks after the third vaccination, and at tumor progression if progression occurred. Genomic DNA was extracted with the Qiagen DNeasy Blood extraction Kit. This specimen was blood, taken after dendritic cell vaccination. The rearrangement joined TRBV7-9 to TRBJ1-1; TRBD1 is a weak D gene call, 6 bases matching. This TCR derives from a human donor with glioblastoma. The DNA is TGTGCCAGCAGCCCGGACAGCCTAGAAGCTTTCTTT. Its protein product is CASSPDSLEAFF.